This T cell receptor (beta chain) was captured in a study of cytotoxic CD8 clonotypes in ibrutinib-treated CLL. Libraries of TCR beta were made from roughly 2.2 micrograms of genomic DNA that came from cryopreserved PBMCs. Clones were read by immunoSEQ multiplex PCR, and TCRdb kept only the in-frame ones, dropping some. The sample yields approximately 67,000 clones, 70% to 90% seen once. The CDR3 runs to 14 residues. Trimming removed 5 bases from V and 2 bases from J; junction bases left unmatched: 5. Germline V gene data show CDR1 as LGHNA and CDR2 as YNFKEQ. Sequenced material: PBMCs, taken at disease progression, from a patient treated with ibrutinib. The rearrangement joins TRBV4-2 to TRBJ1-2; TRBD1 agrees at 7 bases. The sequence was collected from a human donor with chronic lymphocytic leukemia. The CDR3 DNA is TGTGCCAGCAGCGGAAACAGGGGAAACTATGGCTACACCTTC. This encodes CASSGNRGNYGYTF.